A selection of T cell receptor beta chains follows, all from one sample in a study of T cells in Graves' hyperthyroidism and ophthalmopathy. TCRdb reanalysed the multiplex PCR reads using MiXCR and keeps one entry per CDR3 protein. The sample includes hundreds of thousands of distinct CDR3 sequences, about 16% of them seen just once. Sequenced: blood. Every receptor here comes from a woman aged 40 to 50 with Graves' ophthalmopathy. CDR3s include the opening cysteine and the closing phenylalanine or tryptophan. Each record gives: CDR3 protein, V gene, J gene, CDR3 length.

CDR3 protein: CASSLRTGSSYNEQFF; V gene: TRBV7-2; J gene: TRBJ2-1; CDR3 length: 16
CDR3 protein: CASSERQGAYNEQFF; V gene: TRBV6-1; J gene: TRBJ2-1; CDR3 length: 15
CDR3 protein: CASTSGTGPAEAFF; V gene: TRBV3-1; J gene: TRBJ1-1; CDR3 length: 14
CDR3 protein: CASSDEQGIKAFF; V gene: TRBV7-9; J gene: TRBJ1-1; CDR3 length: 13
CDR3 protein: CASRLLEGGRDIQYF; V gene: TRBV6-6; J gene: TRBJ2-4; CDR3 length: 15
CDR3 protein: CASSYAGNSNQPQHF; V gene: TRBV19; J gene: TRBJ1-5; CDR3 length: 15
CDR3 protein: CASRLSAAGYEQYF; V gene: TRBV27; J gene: TRBJ2-7; CDR3 length: 14
CDR3 protein: CASSELPNYEQYF; V gene: TRBV10-1; J gene: TRBJ2-7; CDR3 length: 13
CDR3 protein: CASGRVDVSDTQYF; V gene: TRBV5-1; J gene: TRBJ2-3; CDR3 length: 14
CDR3 protein: CASSYVATEQFF; V gene: TRBV6-2/TRBV6-3; J gene: TRBJ2-1; CDR3 length: 12
CDR3 protein: CASSVGPGQKYEQYF; V gene: TRBV9; J gene: TRBJ2-7; CDR3 length: 15
CDR3 protein: CASSILGAGKNIQYF; V gene: TRBV19; J gene: TRBJ2-4; CDR3 length: 15
CDR3 protein: CASSPDRDWGYTF; V gene: TRBV18; J gene: TRBJ1-2; CDR3 length: 13
CDR3 protein: CASSKDRGRTTEAFF; V gene: TRBV2; J gene: TRBJ1-1; CDR3 length: 15
CDR3 protein: CATSRGTGGPITGELFF; V gene: TRBV12-3/TRBV12-4; J gene: TRBJ2-2; CDR3 length: 17
CDR3 protein: CASSLGGLEATDTQYF; V gene: TRBV5-4; J gene: TRBJ2-3; CDR3 length: 16
CDR3 protein: CASSIGTGAYEQYF; V gene: TRBV5-1; J gene: TRBJ2-7; CDR3 length: 14
CDR3 protein: CASSNRDRGDEQYF; V gene: TRBV28; J gene: TRBJ2-7; CDR3 length: 14
CDR3 protein: CASSLDRWTSGELFF; V gene: TRBV5-1; J gene: TRBJ2-2; CDR3 length: 15
CDR3 protein: CSAWKEGETDTQYF; V gene: TRBV20-1; J gene: TRBJ2-3; CDR3 length: 14
CDR3 protein: CASSDNNYGYTF; V gene: TRBV28; J gene: TRBJ1-2; CDR3 length: 12
CDR3 protein: CASTPDSYGYTF; V gene: TRBV28; J gene: TRBJ1-2; CDR3 length: 12
CDR3 protein: CSAPDGLNTEAFF; V gene: TRBV20-1; J gene: TRBJ1-1; CDR3 length: 13
CDR3 protein: CASSINRITGELFF; V gene: TRBV19; J gene: TRBJ2-2; CDR3 length: 14
CDR3 protein: CASGSGFGNNEQFF; V gene: TRBV6-1; J gene: TRBJ2-1; CDR3 length: 14
CDR3 protein: CASSRIPVTTGQTAGELFF; V gene: TRBV7-8; J gene: TRBJ2-2; CDR3 length: 19
CDR3 protein: CASITGKGNEQFF; V gene: TRBV28; J gene: TRBJ2-1; CDR3 length: 13
CDR3 protein: CASSPRTGEGEAFF; V gene: TRBV7-9; J gene: TRBJ1-1; CDR3 length: 14